The next 10 T cell receptor beta chains were all read from a single sample in a study of control samples from healthy donors and cancer patients. The protocol was immunoSEQ multiplex PCR, while the TCRdb copy is restricted to in-frame clones and leaves out a portion. The sample lists 120,000 to 150,000 clones; about nine tenths were seen once. Sequencing used blood. The origin of the receptors is a young man in good health.

This rearrangement joins TRBV6-5 to TRBJ1-6; D call uncertain. The CDR3 length is 15 residues. The ends were cut back, 0 bases at V and 9 bases at J, with 12 bases in the middle. CDR1 and CDR2 (germline): MNHEY, SVGAGI. This chain's CDR3 is CASSYSGQVRSPLHF. CDR3 coding DNA: TGTGCCAGCAGTTACTCAGGGCAGGTCCGTTCACCCCTCCACTTT.

V gene TRBV28 combines with J gene TRBJ1-2, with D possibly TRBD1 on 5 matching bases. V gave up 3 bases and J gave up 8 bases, with 13 bases separating them. This CDR3 has 13 amino acids. CDR1 and CDR2 from the germline V gene are MDHEN and SYDVKM. For the CDR3, the DNA is TGTGCCAGCAGTTTCTCCCGGACAATCGGCTACACCTTC. This sequence encodes CASSFSRTIGYTF.

The chain carries TRBV28 and TRBJ2-7; possibly TRBD2 for D (6 bases). The CDR3 consists of 11 residues. CDR1 is MDHEN and CDR2 is SYDVKM in the germline V gene. The germline V and J ends were trimmed by 9 bases and 2 bases, with 8 bases remaining between them. The chain's CDR3 is CASRGAYEQYF. Here the CDR3 DNA reads TGTGCCAGTCGCGGGGCCTACGAGCAGTACTTC.

V usage is TRBV6-4 and J usage is TRBJ1-2; D is perhaps TRBD1 (5 bases). The CDR3 totals 13 residues. The germline CDR1 and CDR2 sequences are MRHNA and SNTAGT. The V gene lost 2 bases and the J gene lost 6 bases, with 10 bases spanning the gap. The chain's CDR3 is CASSDGGVNGYTF. The CDR3 DNA reads TGTGCCAGCAGTGACGGAGGGGTTAATGGCTACACCTTC.

The chain recombines TRBV7-2 with TRBJ1-4, with no clear D. V was cut by 1 base and J by 4 bases, with 7 bases left in between. Germline CDR1 reads SGHTA; CDR2 reads FQGNSA. This CDR3 has 14 amino acids. The DNA for the CDR3 is TGTGCCAGCAGCTTAGGTCAGCATAATGAAAAACTGTTTTTT. Translation: CASSLGQHNEKLFF. Combining the CDR3 with reference TRBV7-2 and TRBJ1-4 gives the whole variable domain GAGVSQSPSNKVTEKGKDVELRCDPISGHTALYWYRQSLGQGLEFLIYFQGNSAPDKSGLPSDRFSAERTGGSVSTLTIQRTQQEDSAVYLCASSLGQHNEKLFFGSGTQLSVL.

The chain is built from TRBV11-3 and TRBJ2-5; TRBD2 agrees at 13 bases. CDR3 length equals 16 residues. V lost 6 bases, J lost 1 base, and 5 bases stayed unmatched. From germline, CDR1 is SGHNT and CDR2 YENEEA. The CDR3 here is CASRPTSGRAQETQYF. In DNA, the CDR3 is TGTGCCAGCAGGCCTACTAGCGGGAGGGCCCAAGAGACCCAGTACTTC.

This chain uses TRBV11-2 with TRBJ1-3, with D possibly TRBD1 on 5 matching bases. V was clipped by 5 bases and J by 2 bases, with 10 bases between them. Looked up from germline, CDR1 is SGHAT and CDR2 is FQNNGV. CDR3 length: 14 amino acids. The CDR3: CASSLGTAGNTIYF. CDR3 in DNA: TGTGCCAGCAGCCTCGGGACCGCTGGAAACACCATATATTTT. The full variable domain, completed using reference TRBV11-2 and TRBJ1-3, is EAGVAQSPRYKIIEKRQSVAFWCNPISGHATLYWYQQILGQGPKLLIQFQNNGVVDDSQLPKDRFSAERLKGVDSTLKIQPAKLEDSAVYLCASSLGTAGNTIYFGEGSWLTVV.

The V and J genes are TRBV5-1 and TRBJ2-7; 8 bases fit TRBD2. V was clipped by 5 bases and J by 3 bases; unmatched bases: 4. The germline V gene has CDR1 SGHRS and CDR2 YFSETQ. This CDR3 has 13 residues. DNA for the CDR3: TGCGCCAGCAGACGGAGCGGGAGCTACGAGCAGTACTTC. It specifies CASRRSGSYEQYF.

This chain joins TRBV5-8 and TRBJ1-5, with TRBD1 identical over 8 bases. J was trimmed by 0 bases and V by 7 bases; bases with no gene match: 6. CDR1 and CDR2 from the germline V gene are SGHTS and YDEGEE. The CDR3 is 15 amino acids. The CDR3 sequence is CASGDRGYSNQPQHF. As DNA, the CDR3 is TGTGCCAGCGGCGACAGGGGTTATAGCAATCAGCCCCAGCATTTT.

The rearrangement uses TRBV2 and TRBJ1-1, with TRBD1 matching over 7 bases. Per the germline V gene, CDR1 is SNHLY and CDR2 is FYNNEI. This CDR3 spans 11 amino acids. With 4 bases clipped from V and 13 bases from J, the junction kept 6 bases outside the gene matches. The CDR3, as DNA: TGTGCCAGCAGTGTGACAGGGATGGGTTTCTTT. Its translation is CASSVTGMGFF. Filled out from reference TRBV2 and TRBJ1-1, the complete variable domain reads EPEVTQTPSHQVTQMGQEVILRCVPISNHLYFYWYRQILGQKVEFLVSFYNNEISEKSEIFDDQFSVERPDGSNFTLKIRSTKLEDSAMYFCASSVTGMGFFGQGTRLTVV.